This passage covers 29 T cell receptor beta chains from one sample sequenced in a study of beta chain features in type 1 diabetes. Study-wide points: TCRB CDR3 length was moderately but significantly reduced in all four CD4+ subsets of Type 1 diabetes patients.

Sequenced material consisted of expressed TCRB transcripts (all of the isolated RNA was reverse transcribed). Profiling relied on immunoSEQ multiplex PCR, and the TCRdb table lists in-frame clones only, not all of them. The sample has approximately 160,000 clones, over 55% seen once; the top ten hold around 0.096%. These TCRs are of unknown antigen specificity. Material: naive CD4+ T cells from blood. The origin of the receptors is a man aged 25 to 40 with type 1 diabetes.

V and J are TRBV30 and TRBJ1-4, with D unclear. CDR3 length: 15 residues. The germline V and J ends were trimmed by 2 bases and 0 bases, with 10 bases remaining between them. CDR1 and CDR2 from the germline V gene are GTSNPN and SVGIG (reference sequence). Here the CDR3 DNA reads TGTGCCTGGAGTCAATTAGATGCAACTAATGAAAAACTGTTTTTT. Its protein is CAWSQLDATNEKLFF.

The chain couples TRBV25-1 to TRBJ2-7; TRBD1 aligns across 9 bases. The V segment lost 2 bases and the J segment 0 bases; nucleotides outside the gene matches: 5. Looked up from germline, CDR1 is MGHDK and CDR2 is SYGVNS. CDR3 length equals 16 residues. As DNA, the CDR3 is TGTGCCAGCAGTGAAAAGACAGGGGGAATCTCCTACGAGCAGTACTTC. It codes for CASSEKTGGISYEQYF.

V usage is TRBV15 and J usage is TRBJ1-1; D not resolved. CDR1 is LNHNV and CDR2 is YYDKDF in the germline V gene (reference sequence). The CDR3 has 14 amino acids. Trimming stripped 0 bases from V and 4 bases from J, with 9 bases between. This chain's CDR3 is CATSRDLLGTEAFF. The CDR3 coding sequence is TGTGCCACCAGCAGAGATCTGTTAGGCACTGAAGCTTTCTTT.

The rearrangement uses TRBV5-1 and TRBJ2-7; TRBD2 matches 10 bases. Germline-derived CDR1 and CDR2 are SGHRS and YFSETQ. The CDR3 contains 16 residues. The J segment lost 6 bases and the V segment lost 4 bases, leaving 13 bases of the junction unmatched. The CDR3 here is CASSPPGGAGGAEQYF. DNA of the CDR3: TGCGCCAGCAGCCCTCCGGGTGGAGCGGGGGGGGCCGAGCAGTACTTC.

The CDR3 region has the DNA TGTGCCAGCAGCGTTACAGGCGGACAGGGCAATCAGCCCCAGCATTTT. Protein product: CASSVTGGQGNQPQHF. This chain links TRBV9 with TRBJ1-5; 7 bases line up with TRBD1. The length of the CDR3 is 16 residues. Germline loops: CDR1 SGDLS, CDR2 YYNGEE. V gave up 2 bases and J gave up 2 bases; unmatched junction bases: 7.

The CDR3: CSATGGYEQYF. In DNA, the CDR3 is TGCAGTGCCACCGGGGGCTACGAGCAGTACTTC. The gene calls are TRBV20-1 and TRBJ2-7, with a weak D call TRBD2 (6 bases). The CDR3 length is 11 residues. Trimming took 6 bases from V and 3 from J, leaving 9 bases between them. Germline V gene lookup returns CDR1 DFQATT and CDR2 SNEGSKA (reference sequence).

The chain links TRBV4-3 to TRBJ2-6; a possible D gene is TRBD1 (5 bases). Per germline, CDR1 LGHNA and CDR2 YSLEER. There are 16 residues in the CDR3. With 3 bases removed from V and 2 bases from J, the gap between germline ends came to 11 bases. CDR3 bases: TGCGCCAGCAGCCAGTCCAGGGAAACTGGGGCCAACGTCCTGACTTTC. Protein: CASSQSRETGANVLTF.

The chain carries TRBV6-6 and TRBJ1-5; D is perhaps TRBD1 (5 bases). V dropped 5 bases and J dropped 7 bases, with 18 bases sitting between them. The CDR3 runs 15 residues. Germline V CDR1 and CDR2: MNHNY, SVGAGI (reference sequence). CDR3 in DNA: TGTGCCAGCAGTCAACGACACGCCAGGGCACAGCCCCAGCATTTT. It is translated as CASSQRHARAQPQHF.

For the CDR3, the DNA is TGCAGCGTTGAGCTACACTCCTACAATGAGCAGTTCTTC. Translating gives CSVELHSYNEQFF. The rearrangement uses TRBV29-1 and TRBJ2-1, with no clear D. The CDR3 extends over 13 amino acids. In germline, CDR1 is SQVTM, CDR2 ANQGSEA. V was cut by 3 bases and J by 0 bases, with 6 bases left in between.

V usage is TRBV4-3 and J usage is TRBJ2-7, with TRBD1 identical over 11 bases. After removal of 4 bases from V and 3 bases from J, the junction contained 8 bases not matched to a gene. The CDR3 length is 16 residues. CDR1 and CDR2 from the germline V gene are LGHNA and YSLEER. In nucleotides, the CDR3 is TGCGCCAGCAGCCTGAATTCCGGGACAGGGGGCTACGAGCAGTACTTC. Protein: CASSLNSGTGGYEQYF.

This chain connects TRBV5-6 to TRBJ2-1; 10 bases fit TRBD1. The V gene's germline CDR1 is SGHDT and CDR2 YYEEEE. With 4 bases clipped from V and 9 bases from J, the junction kept 13 bases outside the gene matches. This CDR3 contains 16 residues. The CDR3 loop is CASSQMTGGQGIEQFF. The CDR3 region has the DNA TGTGCCAGCAGCCAGATGACAGGGGGCCAAGGGATTGAGCAGTTCTTC.

This chain joins TRBV28 and TRBJ2-5, with 8 positions matching TRBD1. V trimming: 5 bases; J trimming: 0 bases; junction bases outside the gene matches: 5. The CDR3 runs 15 residues. The germline V gene has CDR1 MDHEN and CDR2 SYDVKM. CDR3 in amino acids: CASSPDRAYQETQYF. The CDR3 coding sequence is TGTGCCAGCAGTCCGGACAGGGCGTACCAAGAGACCCAGTACTTC.

V usage is TRBV5-1 and J usage is TRBJ1-2; D remains ambiguous. Trimming stripped 4 bases from V and 8 bases from J, with 15 bases between. The CDR3 is 13 amino acids. The germline V gene encodes CDR1 SGHRS and CDR2 YFSETQ. CDR3 in amino acids: CASSRQAVEGYTF. CDR3 nucleotides: TGCGCCAGCAGCCGGCAGGCAGTCGAAGGCTACACCTTC.

This rearrangement joins TRBV5-1 to TRBJ1-2, with a weak D call TRBD1 (6 bases). Germline values: CDR1 SGHRS, CDR2 YFSETQ. The CDR3 runs to 13 residues. Trimming removed 3 bases at V and 4 bases at J, with 10 bases between. CDR3 bases: TGCGCCAGCAGCTCTGGACAGAGCTATGGCTACACCTTC. The encoded protein is CASSSGQSYGYTF. Together with reference TRBV5-1 and TRBJ1-2, the CDR3 gives the full variable domain: KAGVTQTPRYLIKTRGQQVTLSCSPISGHRSVSWYQQTPGQGLQFLFEYFSETQRNKGNFPGRFSGRQFSNSRSEMNVSTLELGDSALYLCASSSGQSYGYTFGSGTRLTVV.

The chain combines TRBV11-2 with TRBJ2-5, with D tentatively TRBD2 (6 bases). CDR1 SGHAT and CDR2 FQNNGV come from the germline V gene. V was trimmed by 1 base and J by 5 bases, leaving 14 bases between them. The CDR3 contains 15 residues. Written as DNA, the CDR3 is TGTGCCAGCAGCTTAGTCGGGGATGCGGGGGAGACCCAGTACTTC. This translates into CASSLVGDAGETQYF.

The chain joins TRBV9 to TRBJ2-7; no clear D gene. The germline gives CDR1 SGDLS, CDR2 YYNGEE. The CDR3 consists of 12 residues. The germline V and J ends were trimmed by 0 bases and 5 bases, with 6 bases remaining between them. Here the CDR3 reads CASSVAADEQYF. CDR3 in DNA: TGTGCCAGCAGCGTAGCGGCCGACGAGCAGTACTTC.

This chain links TRBV29-1 with TRBJ2-5; 8 bases match TRBD1. Trimming cost V 7 bases and J 4 bases; bases outside gene matches: 11. CDR1 is SQVTM, CDR2 ANQGSEA, per germline. The CDR3 runs to 14 residues. The CDR3 loop is CSARDRIVLETQYF. Written as DNA, the CDR3 is TGCAGCGCAAGGGACAGGATTGTTCTAGAGACCCAGTACTTC. The full variable domain, its missing parts supplied by reference TRBV29-1 and TRBJ2-5, is SAVISQKPSRDICQRGTSLTIQCQVDSQVTMMFWYRQQPGQSLTLIATANQGSEATYESGFVIDKFPISRPNLTFSTLTVSNMSPEDSSIYLCSARDRIVLETQYFGPGTRLLVL.

The CDR3 DNA sequence: TGCAGTGCTAGCTGGTTAGAGACCCAGTACTTC. Translated: CSASWLETQYF. This chain joins TRBV20-1 and TRBJ2-5; D remains ambiguous. V was trimmed by 3 bases and J by 4 bases, leaving 6 bases between them. Per the germline V gene, CDR1 is DFQATT and CDR2 is SNEGSKA (reference sequence). This CDR3 has 11 residues.

The chain is built from TRBV30 and TRBJ1-4; TRBD1 matches at 10 bases. Trimming took 0 bases from V and 7 from J; bases not matched to a gene: 5. Germline V CDR1 and CDR2: GTSNPN, SVGIG (reference sequence). The CDR3 is 15 amino acids. The DNA for the CDR3 is TGTGCCTGGAGTGTACGGGGACAGGGGACTGAAAAACTGTTTTTT. It yields the protein CAWSVRGQGTEKLFF.

V usage is TRBV9 and J usage is TRBJ1-2; D might be TRBD1 (6 bases). The CDR3 extends over 17 amino acids. Germline-derived CDR1 and CDR2 are SGDLS and YYNGEE. The V gene lost 0 bases and the J gene lost 8 bases, with 23 bases spanning the gap. CDR3 in DNA: TGTGCCAGCAGCGTAGATCGAGTAGGACAGACCAACCTGGGCTACACCTTC. It translates to CASSVDRVGQTNLGYTF.

V gene TRBV4-3 combines with J gene TRBJ1-1; possible D gene TRBD1, 5 bases. V was pared by 2 bases and J by 1 base, with 17 bases between. Germline V gene data show CDR1 as LGHNA and CDR2 as YSLEER. The CDR3 has 17 amino acids. CDR3 protein: CASSQQLGPRRNTEAFF. Written as DNA, the CDR3 is TGCGCCAGCAGCCAACAGCTGGGGCCGAGGAGGAACACTGAAGCTTTCTTT.

This clone occurred a few times. This sequence joins TRBV4-3 and TRBJ2-7; 7 positions match TRBD2. The CDR3 is made up of 13 amino acids. V was pared by 0 bases and J by 5 bases, with 1 base of the junction left unmatched. Per the germline V gene, CDR1 is LGHNA and CDR2 is YSLEER. The CDR3 spells CASSQESGNEQYF. CDR3 nucleotide sequence: TGCGCCAGCAGCCAAGAGAGCGGGAACGAGCAGTACTTC.

This clone was seen a single time. The chain recombines TRBV4-1 with TRBJ2-1; the D is unclear. Trimming stripped 0 bases from V and 6 bases from J, with 12 bases between. Germline assignment: CDR1 MGHRA and CDR2 YSYEKL. The CDR3 totals 15 residues. CDR3 in amino acids: CASSQDPEGRNEQFF. The CDR3 DNA is TGCGCCAGCAGCCAAGATCCAGAAGGACGCAATGAGCAGTTCTTC.

To note about this clone: Given the absence of the conserved phenylalanine or tryptophan at the CDR3 end, a read error is likely. No DNA is shown, since the ends of the CDR3 on it are uncertain; the CDR3 is the one TCRdb lists. V and J are TRBV29-1 and TRBJ1-1; the listed D gene, TRBD1, was not tested against the DNA. In germline, CDR1 is SQVTM, CDR2 ANQGSEA. The CDR3 extends over 11 residues, inclusive of both ends. CDR3 loop: CRETHRDRVRG.

The V gene is TRBV7-2, the J gene TRBJ2-6, with D uncertain. CDR1 is SGHTA and CDR2 is FQGNSA in the germline V gene. The CDR3 totals 16 residues. Trimming left V 5 bases short and J 4 bases short, with 15 bases between. CDR3 residues: CASSARWGAGANVLTF. As DNA, the CDR3 is TGTGCCAGCAGCGCGCGGTGGGGTGCCGGGGCCAACGTCCTGACTTTC. Looking up the rest from reference TRBV7-2 and TRBJ2-6 gives the full variable domain: GAGVSQSPSNKVTEKGKDVELRCDPISGHTALYWYRQSLGQGLEFLIYFQGNSAPDKSGLPSDRFSAERTGGSVSTLTIQRTQQEDSAVYLCASSARWGAGANVLTFGAGSRLTVL.

The V gene is TRBV13, the J gene TRBJ2-6, with D maybe TRBD1 (6 bases). Trimming stripped 1 base from V and 2 bases from J, with 12 bases between. CDR1 and CDR2 (germline): PRHDT, FYEKMQ (reference sequence). This CDR3 is 17 amino acids long. The CDR3 spells CASSLAAGVTGANVLTF. The CDR3 DNA reads as TGTGCCAGCAGCTTAGCAGCAGGGGTCACTGGGGCCAACGTCCTGACTTTC.

The gene calls are TRBV10-3 and TRBJ1-4; D remains unclear. V lost 5 bases to trimming and J lost 8 bases, with 12 bases between them. The CDR3 extends over 13 amino acids. CDR1 and CDR2 from the germline V gene are ENHRY and SYGVKD. The CDR3 loop reads CAISLRRSEKLFF. CDR3 DNA: TGTGCCATCAGTTTAAGACGGAGCGAAAAACTGTTTTTT.

The chain has TRBV5-1 and TRBJ2-5, with D perhaps TRBD2 (6 bases). The germline gives CDR1 SGHRS, CDR2 YFSETQ. V gave up 1 base and J gave up 13 bases, with 11 bases separating them. This CDR3 spans 11 amino acids. The CDR3 nucleotides read TGCGCCAGCAGCTTGTTGGGGGACTTGTACTTC. Protein product: CASSLLGDLYF.

The genes are TRBV30 and TRBJ2-4; D is unresolved. Germline V gene sequence: CDR1 GTSNPN, CDR2 SVGIG (reference sequence). V lost 0 bases, J lost 0 bases, and 9 bases lay in between. CDR3 length equals 15 residues. The DNA for the CDR3 is TGTGCCTGGAGTGTTCCTCCGGGAGCCAAAAACATTCAGTACTTC. The encoded protein is CAWSVPPGAKNIQYF. Variable domain in full (rest from reference TRBV30 and TRBJ2-4): SQTIHQWPATLVQPVGSPLSLECTVEGTSNPNLYWYRQAAGRGLQLLFYSVGIGQISSEVPQNLSASRPQDRQFILSSKKLLLSDSGFYLCAWSVPPGAKNIQYFGAGTRLSVL.